The 25 T cell receptor beta chains below all came from one sample that was sequenced in a study of cytomegalovirus exposure and HLA in healthy donors. PCR amplification relied on 60 Vbeta primers (plus 13 Jbeta primers). The assay was immunoSEQ multiplex PCR, and TCRdb's table has in-frame clones only and misses some. The repertoire has approximately 140,000 clones, roughly 78% of them found once; the top ten carry 3% to 3.5%. Sequenced: PBMCs. The receptor set was obtained from a man younger than 35 in good health and CMV-seropositive.

This clone has only a few counts. The chain has TRBV6-6 and TRBJ1-2, with D unclear. V was trimmed by 7 bases and J by 2 bases, leaving 14 bases between them. Looked up from germline, CDR1 is MNHNY and CDR2 is SVGAGI (reference sequence). The CDR3 is made up of 14 amino acids. The CDR3 DNA is TGTGCCAGCACCGTGAGCGGAACCAACTATGGCTACACCTTC. The encoded protein is CASTVSGTNYGYTF.

The genes are TRBV29-1 and TRBJ2-4; D unresolved. Trimming stripped 1 base from V and 0 bases from J, with 7 bases between. Germline loops: CDR1 SQVTM, CDR2 ANQGSEA. This CDR3 is 14 amino acids long. CDR3 protein: CSVEGRLAKNIQYF. CDR3 coding DNA: TGCAGCGTTGAAGGGAGACTAGCCAAAAACATTCAGTACTTC.

V and J are TRBV19 and TRBJ2-1; TRBD2 is a possible D gene (5 bases). The CDR3 consists of 15 residues. V lost 3 bases to trimming and J lost 2 bases, with 11 bases between them. Per germline, CDR1 LNHDA and CDR2 SQIVND (reference sequence). The CDR3, as DNA: TGTGCCAGTAGTATGGTAGCGCCTACCTACAATGAGCAGTTCTTC. This gives the protein CASSMVAPTYNEQFF. Supplemented by reference TRBV19 and TRBJ2-1, the full variable domain reads DGGITQSPKYLFRKEGQNVTLSCEQNLNHDAMYWYRQDPGQGLRLIYYSQIVNDFQKGDIAEGYSVSREKKESFPLTVTSAQKNPTAFYLCASSMVAPTYNEQFFGPGTRLTVL.

This clone has just one count. The chain links TRBV28 to TRBJ2-1; D possibly corresponds to TRBD1 (5 bases). Germline CDR1 is MDHEN and CDR2 is SYDVKM. The CDR3 totals 15 residues. The ends were cut back, 2 bases at V and 4 bases at J, with 12 bases in the middle. For the CDR3, the DNA is TGTGCCAGCAGTTTAGGGGCCCACCCTTACAATGAGCAGTTCTTC. Residues: CASSLGAHPYNEQFF.

The V and J genes are TRBV6-1 and TRBJ1-1; 7 bases line up with TRBD1. Germline CDR1 MNHNS, CDR2 SASEGT. V shed 2 bases and J 0 bases; nucleotides not matched to a gene: 0. The CDR3 consists of 14 residues. CDR3 DNA sequence: TGTGCCAGCAGTGAAAGGGGGCTGAACACTGAAGCTTTCTTT. It yields the protein CASSERGLNTEAFF.

The chain is built from TRBV5-1 and TRBJ1-3, with D maybe TRBD1 (6 bases). The CDR3 consists of 17 residues. V lost 4 bases and J lost 0, with 17 bases in between. From germline, CDR1 is SGHRS and CDR2 YFSETQ. The CDR3 DNA follows: TGCGCCAGCAGCGCGACAACTCAGGGGAGCTCTGGAAACACCATATATTTT. Its translation: CASSATTQGSSGNTIYF.

The V call is TRBV6-5, the J call TRBJ2-1, with D maybe TRBD2 (6 bases). The CDR3 runs to 11 residues. The germline V gene has CDR1 MNHEY and CDR2 SVGAGI. Between the trimmed V and J ends, which lost 7 bases and 9 bases, there was a span of 10 bases. The CDR3 sequence: CASTYGGEQFF. For the CDR3, the DNA is TGTGCCAGCACCTACGGGGGTGAGCAGTTCTTC.

The chain employs TRBV28 and TRBJ2-2, with D possibly matching TRBD1 (5 bases). V was clipped by 8 bases and J by 6 bases, with 16 bases between them. The germline V gene encodes CDR1 MDHEN and CDR2 SYDVKM. The CDR3 runs 14 residues. Written as DNA, the CDR3 is TGTGCCAGCTTTGAGCAGGGTAGGGCCGGGGAGCTGTTTTTT. It encodes CASFEQGRAGELFF.

V and J are TRBV9 and TRBJ1-1; TRBD1 agrees at 7 bases. Per the germline V gene, CDR1 is SGDLS and CDR2 is YYNGEE. The CDR3 spans 14 residues. V trimming: 4 bases; J trimming: 0 bases; junction bases outside the gene matches: 3. The CDR3 loop is CASSRGGVNTEAFF. The CDR3 bases are TGTGCCAGCAGCAGAGGGGGCGTGAACACTGAAGCTTTCTTT. The full variable domain, its missing parts supplied by reference TRBV9 and TRBJ1-1, is DSGVTQTPKHLITATGQRVTLRCSPRSGDLSVYWYQQSLDQGLQFLIQYYNGEERAKGNILERFSAQQFPDLHSELNLSSLELGDSALYFCASSRGGVNTEAFFGQGTRLTVV.

The V call is TRBV21-1, the J call TRBJ1-1; whether TRBD1, the table's D call, matches the DNA was not checked. TRBV21-1 has pseudogene status. CDR3 size: 13 residues. The CDR3 DNA is TGTGCCAGCACCCAGACAGGGGTCAAGGAAGCTTTCTTT. Translated, it gives CASTQTGVKEAFF.

CDR3 bases: TGTGCCAGCAGGTGGGGGAGGACTAGCGGCTCCTACGAGCAGTACTTC. It encodes CASRWGRTSGSYEQYF. The chain carries TRBV2 and TRBJ2-7; 10 bases map to TRBD2. CDR1 is SNHLY and CDR2 is FYNNEI in the germline V gene. The CDR3 extends over 16 amino acids. The V gene end was trimmed by 6 bases and the J gene end by 0 bases; junction bases not matched to a gene: 8.

The rearrangement links TRBV5-4 to TRBJ2-1; the match to TRBD2 covers 9 bases. With V trimmed by 0 bases and J by 2 bases, 0 bases remained unmatched. The CDR3 runs 15 residues. Germline loops: CDR1 SGHNT, CDR2 YYREEE (reference sequence). The DNA of the CDR3 is TGTGCCAGCAGCTTGGGCGGGAGGGCCTACAATGAGCAGTTCTTC. Translation: CASSLGGRAYNEQFF.

The V gene is TRBV5-1, the J gene TRBJ2-3; 11 bases match TRBD2. The germline gives CDR1 SGHRS, CDR2 YFSETQ. J was trimmed by 1 base and V by 4 bases; bases with no gene match: 2. CDR3 length: 15 amino acids. CDR3 protein: CASSISGRGTDTQYF. The CDR3 nucleotides read TGCGCCAGCAGCATTAGCGGGAGGGGCACAGATACGCAGTATTTT.

V and J are TRBV7-8 and TRBJ1-5; D ambiguous. Between the trimmed V and J ends, which lost 9 bases and 0 bases, there was a span of 9 bases. Germline V lookup: CDR1 SGHVS, CDR2 FQNEAQ. The CDR3 totals 13 residues. CDR3 amino acids: CASSRDSNQPQHF. In DNA form, the CDR3 reads TGTGCCAGTTCACGGGATAGCAATCAGCCCCAGCATTTT.

The DNA for the CDR3 is TGTGCCAGCAGTCACTCAACGGCTGAAGCTTTCTTT. Translated: CASSHSTAEAFF. The chain employs TRBV25-1 and TRBJ1-1; no definite D call. This CDR3 spans 12 amino acids. V gave up 5 bases and J gave up 6 bases, with 10 bases separating them. Germline-derived CDR1 and CDR2 are MGHDK and SYGVNS. The full variable domain, in which reference TRBV25-1 and TRBJ1-1 provide the parts outside the CDR3, is EADIYQTPRYLVIGTGKKITLECSQTMGHDKMYWYQQDPGMELHLIHYSYGVNSTEKGDLSSESTVSRIRTEHFPLTLESARPSHTSQYLCASSHSTAEAFFGQGTRLTVV.

V usage is TRBV5-4 and J usage is TRBJ2-5; D remains unclear. V was pared by 0 bases and J by 0 bases, with 9 bases between. Per germline, CDR1 SGHNT and CDR2 YYREEE (reference sequence). This CDR3 contains 15 residues. For the CDR3, the DNA is TGTGCCAGCAGCTTGGCGTCCAGGTACCAAGAGACCCAGTACTTC. Its protein is CASSLASRYQETQYF.

This clone was seen more than once but under ten times. The rearrangement uses TRBV5-6 and TRBJ1-1; D ambiguous. The CDR3 loop spans 15 amino acids. Trimming took off 1 base at V and 1 base at J, with 11 bases between the two ends. The germline V gene has CDR1 SGHDT and CDR2 YYEEEE. The DNA for the CDR3 is TGTGCCAGCAGCTTGTATGGAAGAGGGAACACTGAAGCTTTCTTT. Its protein product is CASSLYGRGNTEAFF.

This chain's CDR3 is CASRQDRERHAQYF. CDR3 bases: TGTGCCAGCAGGCAGGACAGGGAGCGTCACGCGCAGTATTTT. This rearrangement joins TRBV2 to TRBJ2-3; TRBD1 matches 8 bases. Germline V gives CDR1 SNHLY, CDR2 FYNNEI. Trimming at V came to 6 bases and at J to 10 bases, leaving 12 bases not matched to a gene. CDR3 length: 14 amino acids.

The V and J genes are TRBV7-9 and TRBJ2-1, with TRBD2 as a possible D gene (6 bases). V gave up 6 bases and J gave up 4 bases, with 16 bases separating them. The CDR3 runs to 15 residues. Looked up from germline, CDR1 is SEHNR and CDR2 is FQNEAQ (reference sequence). The CDR3 DNA reads TGTGCCAGCAGTCCCGGGGTAGCGGATTACAATGAGCAGTTCTTC. It yields the protein CASSPGVADYNEQFF.

The chain recombines TRBV7-2 with TRBJ1-3; D call uncertain. This CDR3 is 19 amino acids long. Trimming removed 2 bases at V and 3 bases at J, with 23 bases between. Germline V lookup: CDR1 SGHTA, CDR2 FQGNSA. CDR3 in DNA: TGTGCCAGCAGCTTAACCCCCCCTAATCTGGGGAGCCTTGGAAACACCATATATTTT. Residues: CASSLTPPNLGSLGNTIYF.

This clone showed up just a few times. V gene TRBV5-6 combines with J gene TRBJ1-1, with a possible D match to TRBD1 (5 bases). The V gene lost 4 bases and the J gene lost 4 bases, with 20 bases spanning the gap. The length of the CDR3 is 16 residues. Looked up from germline, CDR1 is SGHDT and CDR2 is YYEEEE. CDR3: CASSVFRAAGGTEAFF. CDR3 bases: TGTGCCAGCAGCGTATTCAGGGCAGCGGGAGGCACTGAAGCTTTCTTT.

The chain has TRBV5-1 and TRBJ2-1; possibly TRBD2 for D (5 bases). Germline-derived CDR1 and CDR2 are SGHRS and YFSETQ. This CDR3 comprises 16 residues. V was clipped by 4 bases and J by 10 bases, with 24 bases between them. In DNA form, the CDR3 reads TGCGCCAGCAGCCGAAGCCGGGGTGGCCAAAGAGAGGAGCAGTTCTTC. Amino acid sequence: CASSRSRGGQREEQFF.

V and J are TRBV27 and TRBJ2-7; 12 nucleotides agree with TRBD2. This CDR3 spans 17 amino acids. From germline, CDR1 is MNHEY and CDR2 SMNVEV (reference sequence). Trimming cost V 5 bases and J 4 bases; bases outside gene matches: 12. CDR3 region: CASSTRTSGNYPYEQYF. In DNA form, the CDR3 reads TGTGCCAGCAGTACCCGGACTAGCGGGAACTATCCGTACGAGCAGTACTTC.

This rearrangement joins TRBV2 to TRBJ1-5, with a possible D match to TRBD1 (6 bases). The ends were cut back, 4 bases at V and 2 bases at J, with 9 bases in the middle. This CDR3 spans 14 amino acids. Germline lookup yields CDR1 SNHLY and CDR2 FYNNEI. The CDR3 protein is CASSAEGGNQPQHF. The CDR3 coding sequence is TGTGCCAGCAGTGCAGAGGGGGGCAATCAGCCCCAGCATTTT.

This clone was seen just once. The chain recombines TRBV7-9 with TRBJ2-7; unclear D gene. The V end lost 5 bases, the J end lost 3 bases, and 11 bases lay between the germline ends. The CDR3 contains 13 residues. The germline V gene encodes CDR1 SEHNR and CDR2 FQNEAQ (reference sequence). This chain's CDR3 is CASSARDFYEQYF. Written as DNA, the CDR3 is TGTGCCAGCAGCGCCCGAGACTTCTACGAGCAGTACTTC. The full variable domain, its missing parts supplied by reference TRBV7-9 and TRBJ2-7, is DTGVSQNPRHKITKRGQNVTFRCDPISEHNRLYWYRQTLGQGPEFLTYFQNEAQLEKSRLLSDRFSAERPKGSFSTLEIQRTEQGDSAMYLCASSARDFYEQYFGPGTRLTVT.